This TCR beta chain was recorded in a study of blood T cell repertoires in COVID-19. At the level of the study: The United States, Italy and Spain provided the acute and convalescent COVID-19 samples.

Authors' analysis steps: The authors estimated nucleated cell counts from reference gene primer amplification. The protocol was immunoSEQ multiplex PCR, while the TCRdb copy is restricted to in-frame clones and leaves out a portion. V and J calls and clone size are given by that table; D and trimming were obtained from the DNA. The sample has hundreds of thousands of clones, 80% to 90% seen once. The CDR3 consists of 12 residues. The V end lost 6 bases, the J end lost 5 bases, and 11 bases lay between the germline ends. CDR1 and CDR2 (germline): SEHNR, FQNEAQ (reference sequence). This receptor was taken from a woman between 65 and 79 years old with COVID-19, enrolled during active disease. The sequencing sample was made of peripheral blood. The J gene is TRBJ2-7, the V gene TRBV7-9, with D uncertain. The CDR3: CASRLLADEQYF. DNA of the CDR3: TGTGCCAGCAGACTACTTGCGGACGAGCAGTACTTC.